This T cell receptor (beta chain) was captured in a study of response to subunit inactivated influenza vaccine. Study-level results: Few additional T cells are recruited per seasonal influenza vaccination, authors suggested.

This CDR3 has 18 residues. J was trimmed by 5 bases and V by 4 bases; bases with no gene match: 14. Germline V gives CDR1 SGHAT, CDR2 FQDESV (reference sequence). This clonotype was picked up a small number of times. Its target is unknown. Each CDR3 protein is one row after TCRdb ran MiXCR on the RT-PCR reads. This table holds 650,000 to 850,000 distinct CDR3 sequences, roughly 13% found once. The chain couples TRBV11-1 to TRBJ2-2; 9 bases are a match to TRBD2. This TCR derives from a man aged 50 or older who received an inactivated influenza vaccine. This material consisted of PBMCs from blood, taken 14 days before vaccination. CDR3 coding DNA: TGTGCCAGCAGCTCAACCCGCTCTAGCGGGACAACTACCGGGGAGCTGTTTTTT. Translated: CASSSTRSSGTTTGELFF.